This paragraph covers one T cell receptor (beta chain) sequence. Study processing details: Reference gene primers were amplified, and this amplification served to estimate nucleated cell counts. Repertoires were generated with immunoSEQ multiplex PCR, while TCRdb's copy carries only in-frame clones and drops some. V and J calls and clone size are copied from that table; D and trimming were computed from the DNA. The sample lists 95,000 to 110,000 clones, about 93% occurring once. The data stem from a study of blood T cell repertoires in COVID-19. Study-wide context: Material from acute and convalescent COVID-19 was sourced from the United States, Italy and Spain. PBMCs, B-cell-depleted T cells, or T cells were the source of the cDNA or gDNA that made up the material.

Germline values: CDR1 SGHRS, CDR2 YFSETQ. V was trimmed by 0 bases and J by 2 bases, leaving 8 bases between them. The CDR3 extends over 14 amino acids. The TCR was taken from a woman aged 30 to 39 with acute or convalescent COVID-19. The chain employs TRBV5-1 and TRBJ1-2; TRBD1 might be the D (5 bases). Source material: peripheral blood. In DNA form, the CDR3 reads TGCGCCAGCAGCTTGGACAGGTCGAACTATGGCTACACCTTC. It translates to CASSLDRSNYGYTF.